This T cell receptor (beta chain) was documented in a study of shared clonotypes between healthy human individuals. Study context: Donors consisted of two women and three men between 18 and 49. Study observations and caveats: Generation of non-shared clonotypes was less probable than generation of clonotypes shared by all four donors.

Trimming pared 2 bases from V and 4 bases from J, leaving 8 bases between. The CDR3 totals 13 residues. From germline, CDR1 is MNHEY and CDR2 SMNVEV (reference sequence). This table comes from immunoSEQ multiplex PCR, and its TCRdb copy is limited to in-frame clones, with some not included. This table holds around 700,000 clones, around 74% found once. As for this clone: Its antigen is not known.

The sample consisted of memory CD4+ T cells sorted from blood. Subset denoted: CD45RA-negative fraction. The V and J genes are TRBV27 and TRBJ1-2; D uncertain. The clonotype was recovered from a woman in her thirties in good health. CDR3 coding DNA: TGTGCCAGCAGTTTAGTGGGATCCTATGGCTACACCTTC. Translated, it gives CASSLVGSYGYTF.